These T cell receptor beta chains were read from a single sample in a study of T cell responses to AZD1222 COVID-19 vaccine. Some clones are missing from TCRdb's copy, which holds only in-frame ones; the method was immunoSEQ multiplex PCR. The data contain under 150,000 clones, almost 90% of them singletons. The specimen was peripheral blood, collected on day 0 of AZD1222 vaccination. The source of these receptors is an adult in good health. Each CDR3 is given with its conserved first and last residue. Clone size is not always given. Where it is, it says once, few, many or a class for expanded clones.

clone size: .; V gene: TRBV6-1; J gene: TRBJ1-3; CDR3 protein: CASSEATFSGNTIYF
clone size: .; V gene: TRBV27; J gene: TRBJ2-7; CDR3 protein: CASSSAYEQYF
clone size: .; V gene: TRBV6-1; J gene: TRBJ1-2; CDR3 protein: CASSERAGSSYGYTF
clone size: .; V gene: TRBV18; J gene: TRBJ2-4; CDR3 protein: CASSPGPTNDIQYF
clone size: .; V gene: TRBV3-1/TRBV3-2; J gene: TRBJ2-3; CDR3 protein: CASSQGVGTQYF
clone size: .; V gene: TRBV19; J gene: TRBJ2-5; CDR3 protein: CASSRGGVGRETQYF
clone size: .; V gene: TRBV28; J gene: TRBJ1-1; CDR3 protein: CASTRTGGGNTEAFF
clone size: .; V gene: TRBV18; J gene: TRBJ2-2; CDR3 protein: CASSPQGSDTGELFF
clone size: .; V gene: TRBV27; J gene: TRBJ2-3; CDR3 protein: CASPPRDYTDTQYF
clone size: .; V gene: TRBV25-1; J gene: TRBJ1-4; CDR3 protein: CASSDLGRGGKLFF
clone size: once; V gene: TRBV6-5; J gene: TRBJ1-4; CDR3 protein: CASSYSGGSKEKLFF
clone size: .; V gene: TRBV2; J gene: TRBJ1-2; CDR3 protein: CASRRTGPSNYGYTF
clone size: .; V gene: TRBV3-1/TRBV3-2; J gene: TRBJ1-3; CDR3 protein: CASSQWRDGNTIYF
clone size: few; V gene: TRBV5-5; J gene: TRBJ1-6; CDR3 protein: CASSLGDFSYNSPLHF
clone size: .; V gene: TRBV7-2; J gene: TRBJ1-2; CDR3 protein: CASSLASGGQYGYTF
clone size: .; V gene: TRBV3-1/TRBV3-2; J gene: TRBJ1-1; CDR3 protein: CASSPPGSREGFTEAFF
clone size: .; V gene: TRBV5-8; J gene: TRBJ2-1; CDR3 protein: CASRGMDSYNEQFF
clone size: .; V gene: TRBV10-3; J gene: TRBJ2-5; CDR3 protein: CATQPGLAGVRETQYF
clone size: .; V gene: TRBV5-1; J gene: TRBJ1-2; CDR3 protein: CASSMSGPGYTF
clone size: .; V gene: TRBV9; J gene: TRBJ2-3; CDR3 protein: CASSVGQPVDTQYF
clone size: .; V gene: TRBV7-9; J gene: TRBJ2-1; CDR3 protein: CASSLPGGGSSYNEQFF
clone size: .; V gene: TRBV28; J gene: TRBJ1-1; CDR3 protein: CASSLGHAEAFF